The rows below give T cell receptor beta chains drawn from one sample of a study of shared clonotypes between healthy human individuals. The protocol was immunoSEQ multiplex PCR, while the TCRdb copy is restricted to in-frame clones and leaves out a portion. Among some 490,000 clones listed, about 85% were seen once. Source material: PBMCs. Source of these receptors: a middle-aged woman in good health. Some clones in this sample may be carry-over from other donors' samples. Both conserved end residues are part of each CDR3. The D gene is left open where the match is weak. Part of the rows lack a size; the others show once, few, many or a class for expanded clones.

>TRBJ2-7|NA|14|many|TRBV27
TGTGCCAGCAGTTTATCGTGGCAAGGATACGAGCAGTACTTC
CASSLSWQGYEQYF
>TRBJ2-1|NA|15|NA|TRBV9
TGTGCCAGCAGCGAACTTGGGGGCTCCTACAATGAGCAGTTCTTC
CASSELGGSYNEQFF
>TRBJ2-2|TRBD1|13|few|TRBV5-1
TGCGCCAGCAGCCCAGGGGGCGCCGGGGAGCTGTTTTTT
CASSPGGAGELFF
>TRBJ2-1|TRBD2|18|NA|TRBV7-6
TGTGCCAGCAGCCGAACCCGAGGGGGACTAGCGGGATACAATGAGCAGTTCTTC
CASSRTRGGLAGYNEQFF
>TRBJ1-1|TRBD1|14|NA|TRBV18
TGTGCCAGCTCATTACAGGGGGCACAAACTGAAGCTTTCTTT
CASSLQGAQTEAFF
>TRBJ2-3|NA|10|NA|TRBV20-1
TGCAGTGCCGCTACAGATACGCAGTATTTT
CSAATDTQYF
>TRBJ2-3|TRBD1|17|once|TRBV11-2
TGTGCCAGCAGCTGGCACCTGGGACAGGGTAGCACAGATACGCAGTATTTT
CASSWHLGQGSTDTQYF
>TRBJ2-7|TRBD1|14|many|TRBV7-8
TGTGCCAGCAGCGCCCGACAGGGGAGGTACGAGCAGTACTTC
CASSARQGRYEQYF
>TRBJ2-1|NA|13|once|TRBV29-1
TGCAGCGTCGCACATGGCGTTACTAATGAGCAGTTCTTC
CSVAHGVTNEQFF
>TRBJ1-1|NA|13|NA|TRBV29-1
TGCAGCGTTGAGTCGACAGGGAACACTGAAGCTTTCTTT
CSVESTGNTEAFF
>TRBJ1-3|NA|15|few|TRBV6-1
TGTGCCAGCGGCTGGGACGGCAGCTCTGGAAACACCATATATTTT
CASGWDGSSGNTIYF
>TRBJ2-3|NA|15|NA|TRBV11-1
TGTGCCAGCAGCCAGTATGCAGTAGGTGGAGATACGCAGTATTTT
CASSQYAVGGDTQYF
>TRBJ2-7|NA|15|NA|TRBV5-6
TGTGCCAGCAGCTCTGGGACTCTCTACTCCTACGAGCAGTACTTC
CASSSGTLYSYEQYF
>TRBJ1-5|NA|13|NA|TRBV7-9
TGTGCCAGCAGCGTGGACGGCAATCAGCCCCAGCATTTT
CASSVDGNQPQHF
>TRBJ2-2|NA|14|NA|TRBV10-3
TGTGCCATCAGTGCTGGAGCGAACACCGGGGAGCTGTTTTTT
CAISAGANTGELFF
>TRBJ2-7|NA|12|NA|TRBV7-9
TGTGCCAGCAGCTCCGGGGCCTACGAGCAGTACTTC
CASSSGAYEQYF
>TRBJ1-1|TRBD1|15|NA|TRBV5-4
TGTGCCAGCAGCTTAAGACAGGGTTCGAGCACTGAAGCTTTCTTT
CASSLRQGSSTEAFF
>TRBJ2-5|NA|13|NA|TRBV5-4
TGTGCCAGCAGCCGGGACTTCCAAGAGACCCAGTACTTC
CASSRDFQETQYF
>TRBJ2-7|NA|12|few|TRBV6-5
TGTGCCAGCAGTTCGTCCGCCTACGAGCAGTACTTC
CASSSSAYEQYF
>TRBJ2-7|NA|14|NA|TRBV2
TGTGCCAGCAGTGACAAGGGGTCCCCCTCCGAGCAGTACTTC
CASSDKGSPSEQYF
>TRBJ2-2|NA|14|once|TRBV7-3
TGTGCCAGCAGCTTATCCGGGAACACCGGGGAGCTGTTTTTT
CASSLSGNTGELFF
>TRBJ2-2|TRBD2|19|NA|TRBV10-1
TGCGCCAGCAGTGAGTCTGCTAGCGGGAGGGCGGTGAACACCGGGGAGCTGTTTTTT
CASSESASGRAVNTGELFF
>TRBJ2-5|TRBD1|15|few|TRBV19
TGTGCCAGTAGTACCGGACAGGGGAGGAGGGAGACCCAGTACTTC
CASSTGQGRRETQYF
>TRBJ1-2|TRBD1|15|NA|TRBV5-6
TGTGCCAGCAGCTTATGGGACAGCCCCTTCTATGGCTACACCTTC
CASSLWDSPFYGYTF
>TRBJ2-7|NA|12|NA|TRBV18
TGTGCCAGCTCACCTGGGCGAGACGAGCAGTACTTC
CASSPGRDEQYF
>TRBJ2-7|NA|14|NA|TRBV7-3
TGTGCCAGCAGCTTAAACCCAGGTTCCTACGAGCAGTACTTC
CASSLNPGSYEQYF
>TRBJ1-4|NA|13|NA|TRBV6-5
TGTGCCAGCGCTACAGGGAGGGATGAAGAACTGTTTTTT
CASATGRDEELFF
>TRBJ2-5|NA|16|NA|TRBV7-9
TGTGCCAGCAGCTTAGCTACTAGCCGCCTACAAGAGACCCAGTACTTC
CASSLATSRLQETQYF
>TRBJ1-1|NA|14|NA|TRBV6-1
TGTGCCAGCAGTGCCTACGATCAGAACACTGAAGCTTTCTTT
CASSAYDQNTEAFF
>TRBJ2-7|NA|11|NA|TRBV20-1
TGCAGTGTTCGCGGAGACTACGAGCAGTACTTC
CSVRGDYEQYF
>TRBJ2-7|TRBD1|14|NA|TRBV2
TGTGCCAGCAGTTCCGGGACAGGTGGTAGAGAGCAGTACTTC
CASSSGTGGREQYF
>TRBJ2-7|TRBD1|15|NA|TRBV10-3
TGTGCCATCAGTGGCTTTGGACAGGGACTTGGCGAGCAGTACTTC
CAISGFGQGLGEQYF
>TRBJ1-5|NA|13|NA|TRBV28
TGTGCCAGCAGTTTAAGGCGTCATCAGCCCCAGCATTTT
CASSLRRHQPQHF
>TRBJ1-4|TRBD1|15|NA|TRBV5-1
TGCGCCAGCAGTTTTGGGACAGGCAGTAATGAAAAACTGTTTTTT
CASSFGTGSNEKLFF
>TRBJ1-3|NA|14|once|TRBV7-2
TGTGCCAGCAGCCGAACAGCGTCTGGAAACACCATATATTTT
CASSRTASGNTIYF
>TRBJ1-2|TRBD1|17|NA|TRBV4-1
TGCGCCAGCAGCCAAGACCCCGGGACAGGGGCCCTCTATGGCTACACCTTC
CASSQDPGTGALYGYTF
>TRBJ2-7|TRBD1|16|NA|TRBV18
TGTGCCAGCTCACCAGTAGGGACAGGGGTGCAGAACGAGCAGTACTTC
CASSPVGTGVQNEQYF
>TRBJ1-1|NA|14|NA|TRBV5-4
TGTGCCAGCAGCTTTCGGGGGCGCGGGGTTGAAGCTTTCTTT
CASSFRGRGVEAFF
>TRBJ2-3|NA|12|few|TRBV30
TGTGCCTGGAGTGTAACGTTGGATACGCAGTATTTT
CAWSVTLDTQYF
>TRBJ1-1|NA|15|few|TRBV5-1
TGCGCCAGCAGCTACGTCAGTGTAGGGGACACTGAAGCTTTCTTT
CASSYVSVGDTEAFF
>TRBJ2-1|TRBD2|15|NA|TRBV7-6
TGTGCCAGCAGCTTAGGCGTGGGGGGGTTAAACGAGCAGTTCTTC
CASSLGVGGLNEQFF
>TRBJ2-5|NA|14|NA|TRBV27
TGTGCCAGCAGTTTGTGGGGTTCCCAAGAGACCCAGTACTTC
CASSLWGSQETQYF
>TRBJ2-7|NA|11|NA|TRBV7-8
TGTGCCAGCAGCCCTTATCACGAGCAGTACTTC
CASSPYHEQYF
>TRBJ2-5|NA|15|NA|TRBV29-1
TGCAGCGTTGAAGATCCGAGACAGGAGAAAGAGACCCAGTACTTC
CSVEDPRQEKETQYF
>TRBJ2-2|NA|14|NA|TRBV7-3
TGTGCCAGCAGCTTAACGTGGGACACCGGGGAGCTGTTTTTT
CASSLTWDTGELFF
>TRBJ2-7|TRBD2|14|NA|TRBV18
TGTGCCAGCTCACCTCTCGGGAGGGGGGACGAGCAGTACTTC
CASSPLGRGDEQYF
>TRBJ2-3|NA|15|NA|TRBV14
TGTGCCAGCAGCCAAGCCCCTCCTCTAGGGGATACGCAGTATTTT
CASSQAPPLGDTQYF
>TRBJ1-1|TRBD1|16|NA|TRBV28
TGTGCCAGCAGTAACAATCCCGGGACAGGGAACACTGAAGCTTTCTTT
CASSNNPGTGNTEAFF
>TRBJ1-5|NA|15|NA|TRBV29-1
TGCAGCGCTTCGGACGGCCTCTTGGGCAATCAGCCCCAGCATTTT
CSASDGLLGNQPQHF
>TRBJ1-5|NA|15|many|TRBV25-1
TGTGCCAGCAGTGAATACGGGGGTGGCAATCAGCCCCAGCATTTT
CASSEYGGGNQPQHF
>TRBJ2-7|TRBD2|15|NA|TRBV5-1
TGCGCCAGCAGCTTGGGGGCTAGCGGGAGCTACGAGCAGTACTTC
CASSLGASGSYEQYF